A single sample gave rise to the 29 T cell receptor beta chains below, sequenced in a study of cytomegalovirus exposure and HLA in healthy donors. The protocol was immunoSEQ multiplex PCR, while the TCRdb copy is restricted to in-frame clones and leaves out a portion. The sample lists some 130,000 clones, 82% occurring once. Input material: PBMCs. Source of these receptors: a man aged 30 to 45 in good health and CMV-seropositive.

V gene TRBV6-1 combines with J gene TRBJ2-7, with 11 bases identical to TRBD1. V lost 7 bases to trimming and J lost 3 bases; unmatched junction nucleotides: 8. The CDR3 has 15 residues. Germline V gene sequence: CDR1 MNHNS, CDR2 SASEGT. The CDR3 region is CASTLTGTGGYEQYF. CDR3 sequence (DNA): TGTGCCAGCACCTTGACCGGGACAGGGGGCTACGAGCAGTACTTC.

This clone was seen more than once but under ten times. CDR3 amino acids: CASSLAADEQYF. In DNA form, the CDR3 reads TGTGCCAGCAGCTTGGCTGCAGACGAGCAGTACTTC. The chain carries TRBV5-6 and TRBJ2-7, with D uncertain. Germline CDR1 is SGHDT and CDR2 is YYEEEE. V lost 0 bases to trimming and J lost 5 bases, with 6 bases between them. The CDR3 length is 12 residues.

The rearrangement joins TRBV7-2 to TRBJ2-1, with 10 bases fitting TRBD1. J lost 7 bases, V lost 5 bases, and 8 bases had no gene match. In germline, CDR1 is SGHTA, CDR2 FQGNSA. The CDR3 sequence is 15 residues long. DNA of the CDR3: TGTGCCAGCAGCCATGCCGGGACAGGGGCAAATGAGCAGTTCTTC. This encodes CASSHAGTGANEQFF.

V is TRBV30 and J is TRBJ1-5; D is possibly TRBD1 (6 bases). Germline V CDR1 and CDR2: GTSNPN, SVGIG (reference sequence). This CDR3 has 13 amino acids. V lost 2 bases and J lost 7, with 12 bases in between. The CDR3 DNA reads TGTGCCTGGAGTACGCAGGGACACCAGCCCCAGCATTTT. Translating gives CAWSTQGHQPQHF.

The CDR3 sequence: CASRRERDTEAFF. DNA of the CDR3: TGTGCCAGCCGCAGGGAAAGGGACACTGAAGCTTTCTTT. The rearrangement joins TRBV2 to TRBJ1-1; D perhaps matches TRBD1 (5 bases). Trimming stripped 8 bases from V and 3 bases from J, with 13 bases between. From germline, CDR1 is SNHLY and CDR2 FYNNEI. This CDR3 region has 13 residues. Looking up the rest from reference TRBV2 and TRBJ1-1 gives the full variable domain: EPEVTQTPSHQVTQMGQEVILRCVPISNHLYFYWYRQILGQKVEFLVSFYNNEISEKSEIFDDQFSVERPDGSNFTLKIRSTKLEDSAMYFCASRRERDTEAFFGQGTRLTVV.

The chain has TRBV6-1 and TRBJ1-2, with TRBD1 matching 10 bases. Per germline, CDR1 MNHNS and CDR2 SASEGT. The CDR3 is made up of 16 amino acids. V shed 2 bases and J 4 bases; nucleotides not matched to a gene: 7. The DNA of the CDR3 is TGTGCCAGCAGTGAATATTGGGGGACAGGGGTCTATGGCTACACCTTC. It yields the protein CASSEYWGTGVYGYTF.

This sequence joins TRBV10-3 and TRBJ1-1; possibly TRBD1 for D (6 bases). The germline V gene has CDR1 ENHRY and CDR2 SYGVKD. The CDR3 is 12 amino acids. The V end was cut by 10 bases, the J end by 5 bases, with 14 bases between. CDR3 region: CASAGERTEAFF. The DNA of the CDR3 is TGTGCCAGCGCAGGGGAAAGGACTGAAGCTTTCTTT.

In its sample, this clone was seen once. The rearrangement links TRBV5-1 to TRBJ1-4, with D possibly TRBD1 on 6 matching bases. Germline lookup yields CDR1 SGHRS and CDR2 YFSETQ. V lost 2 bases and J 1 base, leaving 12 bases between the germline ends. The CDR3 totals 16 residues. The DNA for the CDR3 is TGCGCCAGCAGCTTCAGGGGCCCCGGAACTAATGAAAAACTGTTTTTT. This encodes CASSFRGPGTNEKLFF. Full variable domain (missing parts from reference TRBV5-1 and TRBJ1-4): KAGVTQTPRYLIKTRGQQVTLSCSPISGHRSVSWYQQTPGQGLQFLFEYFSETQRNKGNFPGRFSGRQFSNSRSEMNVSTLELGDSALYLCASSFRGPGTNEKLFFGSGTQLSVL.

The CDR3 loop reads CASSSRLAGSGETQYF. The CDR3 DNA sequence: TGTGCCAGTAGTTCAAGACTAGCGGGATCGGGAGAGACCCAGTACTTC. The chain carries TRBV19 and TRBJ2-5; the match to TRBD2 covers 11 bases. With V trimmed by 5 bases and J by 4 bases, 9 bases remained unmatched. CDR3 length equals 16 residues. Germline V gene lookup returns CDR1 LNHDA and CDR2 SQIVND (reference sequence).

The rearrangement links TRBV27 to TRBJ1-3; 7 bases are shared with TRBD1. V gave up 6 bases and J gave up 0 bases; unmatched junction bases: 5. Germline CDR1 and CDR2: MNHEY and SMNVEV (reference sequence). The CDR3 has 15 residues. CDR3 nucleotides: TGTGCCAGCAGACGACAGGGCGTCTCTGGAAACACCATATATTTT. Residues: CASRRQGVSGNTIYF.

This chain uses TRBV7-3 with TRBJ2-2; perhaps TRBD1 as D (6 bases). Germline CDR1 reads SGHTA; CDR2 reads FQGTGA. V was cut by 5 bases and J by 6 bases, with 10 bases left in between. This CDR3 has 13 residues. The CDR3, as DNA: TGTGCCAGCAGCCGTGGGGGCGCCGGGGAGCTGTTTTTT. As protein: CASSRGGAGELFF. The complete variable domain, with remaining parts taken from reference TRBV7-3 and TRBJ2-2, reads GAGVSQTPSNKVTEKGKYVELRCDPISGHTALYWYRQSLGQGPEFLIYFQGTGAADDSGLPNDRFFAVRPEGSVSTLKIQRTERGDSAVYLCASSRGGAGELFFGEGSRLTVL.

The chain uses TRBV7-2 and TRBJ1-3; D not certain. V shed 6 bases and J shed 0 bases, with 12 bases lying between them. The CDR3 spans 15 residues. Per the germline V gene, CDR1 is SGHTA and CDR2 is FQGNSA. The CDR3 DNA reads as TGTGCCAGCAGGAGGGAGGCACTCTCTGGAAACACCATATATTTT. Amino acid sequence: CASRREALSGNTIYF. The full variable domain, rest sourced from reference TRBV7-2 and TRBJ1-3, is GAGVSQSPSNKVTEKGKDVELRCDPISGHTALYWYRQSLGQGLEFLIYFQGNSAPDKSGLPSDRFSAERTGGSVSTLTIQRTQQEDSAVYLCASRREALSGNTIYFGEGSWLTVV.

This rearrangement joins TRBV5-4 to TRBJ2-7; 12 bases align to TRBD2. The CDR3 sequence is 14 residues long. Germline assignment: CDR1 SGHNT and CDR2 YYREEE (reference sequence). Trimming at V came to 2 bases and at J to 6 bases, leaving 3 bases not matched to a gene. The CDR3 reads CASSFGLAGIEQYF. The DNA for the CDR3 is TGTGCCAGCAGCTTCGGACTAGCGGGGATCGAGCAGTACTTC.

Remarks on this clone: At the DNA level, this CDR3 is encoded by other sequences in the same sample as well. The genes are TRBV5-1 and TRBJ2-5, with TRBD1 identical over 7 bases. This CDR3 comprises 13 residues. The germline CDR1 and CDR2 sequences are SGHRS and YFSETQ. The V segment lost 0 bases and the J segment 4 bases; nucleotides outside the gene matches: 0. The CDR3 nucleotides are TGCGCCAGCAGCTTGGGACAGGGAGAGACCCAGTACTTC. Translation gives CASSLGQGETQYF.

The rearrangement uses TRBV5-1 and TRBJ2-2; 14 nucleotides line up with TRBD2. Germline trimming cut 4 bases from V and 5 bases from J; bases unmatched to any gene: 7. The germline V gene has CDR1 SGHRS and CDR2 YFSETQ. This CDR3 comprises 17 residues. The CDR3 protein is CASSGTSGGLRTGELFF. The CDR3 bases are TGCGCCAGCAGCGGGACTAGCGGGGGCCTCAGGACCGGGGAGCTGTTTTTT.

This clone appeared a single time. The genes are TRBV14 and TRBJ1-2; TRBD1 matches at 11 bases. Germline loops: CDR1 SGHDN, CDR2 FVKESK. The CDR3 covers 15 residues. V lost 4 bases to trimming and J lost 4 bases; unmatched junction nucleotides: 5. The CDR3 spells CASSLGQGAAYGYTF. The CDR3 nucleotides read TGTGCCAGCAGCCTTGGACAGGGGGCCGCCTATGGCTACACCTTC.

CDR3 region: CASSMLGQGGRYTF. CDR3 coding DNA: TGTGCCAGTAGTATGCTGGGACAGGGGGGTCGCTACACCTTC. V usage is TRBV19 and J usage is TRBJ1-2; 11 positions match TRBD1. This CDR3 has 14 amino acids. V lost 3 bases and J lost 9; bases outside the gene matches: 6. The germline V gene encodes CDR1 LNHDA and CDR2 SQIVND (reference sequence).

CDR3 sequence reads: CASSRTGVEQYF. The CDR3 DNA sequence: TGTGCCAGCAGCCGAACAGGGGTCGAGCAGTACTTC. The J gene is TRBJ2-7, the V gene TRBV14; the match to TRBD1 covers 7 bases. Trimming cost V 4 bases and J 6 bases; bases outside gene matches: 3. Germline CDR1 reads SGHDN; CDR2 reads FVKESK. The CDR3 length is 12 residues.

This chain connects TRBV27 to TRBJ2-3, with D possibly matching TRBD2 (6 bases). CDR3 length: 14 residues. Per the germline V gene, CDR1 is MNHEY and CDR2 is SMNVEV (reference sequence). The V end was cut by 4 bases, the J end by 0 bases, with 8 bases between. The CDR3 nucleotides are TGTGCCAGCAGTTACGGGACTAGCACAGATACGCAGTATTTT. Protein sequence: CASSYGTSTDTQYF.

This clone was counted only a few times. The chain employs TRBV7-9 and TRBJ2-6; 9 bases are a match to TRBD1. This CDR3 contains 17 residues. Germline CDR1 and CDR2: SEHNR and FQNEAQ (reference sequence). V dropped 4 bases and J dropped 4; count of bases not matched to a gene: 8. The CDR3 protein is CASSSLQGAGGANVLTF. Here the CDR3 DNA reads TGTGCCAGCAGCTCACTACAGGGGGCGGGAGGGGCCAACGTCCTGACTTTC.

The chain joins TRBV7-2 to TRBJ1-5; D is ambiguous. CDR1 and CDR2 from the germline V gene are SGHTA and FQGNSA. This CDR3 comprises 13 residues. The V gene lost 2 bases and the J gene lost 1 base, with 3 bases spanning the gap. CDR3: CASSLSSNQPQHF. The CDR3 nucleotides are TGTGCCAGCAGCTTATCAAGCAATCAGCCCCAGCATTTT.

Written as DNA, the CDR3 is TGTGCCAGCTCACCACCGGTCGGACAGGGGGCTTACAATGAGCAGTTCTTC. Protein: CASSPPVGQGAYNEQFF. The chain recombines TRBV18 with TRBJ2-1; TRBD1 matches 11 bases. The CDR3 is 17 residues long. The V and J ends lost 0 bases and 4 bases, in that order; junction bases with no gene match: 5. Germline CDR1 and CDR2: KGHSH and LQKENI.

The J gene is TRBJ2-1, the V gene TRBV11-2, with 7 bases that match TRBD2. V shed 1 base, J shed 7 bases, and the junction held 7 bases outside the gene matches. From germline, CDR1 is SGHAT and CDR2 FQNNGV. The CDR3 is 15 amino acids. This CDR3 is CASSLVMDGRNEQFF. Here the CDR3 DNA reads TGTGCCAGCAGCTTAGTAATGGACGGGAGGAATGAGCAGTTCTTC.

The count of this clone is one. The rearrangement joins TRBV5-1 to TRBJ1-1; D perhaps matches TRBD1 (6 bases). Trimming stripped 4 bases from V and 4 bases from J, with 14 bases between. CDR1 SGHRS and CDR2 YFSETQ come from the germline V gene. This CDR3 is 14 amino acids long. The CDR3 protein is CASSPGGGVTEAFF. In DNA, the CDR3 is TGCGCCAGCAGCCCGGGAGGGGGAGTCACTGAAGCTTTCTTT.

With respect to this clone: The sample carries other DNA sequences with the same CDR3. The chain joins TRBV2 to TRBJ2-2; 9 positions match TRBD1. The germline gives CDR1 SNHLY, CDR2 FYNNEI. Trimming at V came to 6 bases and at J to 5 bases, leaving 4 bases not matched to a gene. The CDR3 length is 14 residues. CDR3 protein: CASRGQGPTGELFF. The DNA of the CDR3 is TGTGCCAGCAGGGGACAGGGCCCGACCGGGGAGCTGTTTTTT. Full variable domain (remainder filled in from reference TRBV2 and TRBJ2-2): EPEVTQTPSHQVTQMGQEVILRCVPISNHLYFYWYRQILGQKVEFLVSFYNNEISEKSEIFDDQFSVERPDGSNFTLKIRSTKLEDSAMYFCASRGQGPTGELFFGEGSRLTVL.

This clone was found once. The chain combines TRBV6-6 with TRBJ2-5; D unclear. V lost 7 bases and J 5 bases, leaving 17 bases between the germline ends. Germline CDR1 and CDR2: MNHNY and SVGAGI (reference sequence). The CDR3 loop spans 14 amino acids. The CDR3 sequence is CASMSVTPIETQYF. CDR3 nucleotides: TGTGCCAGCATGAGCGTGACCCCCATTGAGACCCAGTACTTC.

The CDR3 loop is CASSGAMNTEAFF. DNA of the CDR3: TGCGCCAGCAGTGGGGCTATGAACACTGAAGCTTTCTTT. The rearrangement joins TRBV5-1 to TRBJ1-1; D is possibly TRBD1 (5 bases). The length of the CDR3 is 13 residues. Trimming shortened V by 5 bases and J by 0 bases, and 8 bases separated the two germline ends. Germline V gene data show CDR1 as SGHRS and CDR2 as YFSETQ.

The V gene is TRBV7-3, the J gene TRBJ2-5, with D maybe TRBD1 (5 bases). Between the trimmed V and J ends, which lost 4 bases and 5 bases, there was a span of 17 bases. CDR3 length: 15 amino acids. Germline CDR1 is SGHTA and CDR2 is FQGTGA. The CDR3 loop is CASSSLGQTGETQYF. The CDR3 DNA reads TGTGCCAGCAGCTCCTTGGGGCAGACCGGGGAGACCCAGTACTTC. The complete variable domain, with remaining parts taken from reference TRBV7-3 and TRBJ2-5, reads GAGVSQTPSNKVTEKGKYVELRCDPISGHTALYWYRQSLGQGPEFLIYFQGTGAADDSGLPNDRFFAVRPEGSVSTLKIQRTERGDSAVYLCASSSLGQTGETQYFGPGTRLLVL.

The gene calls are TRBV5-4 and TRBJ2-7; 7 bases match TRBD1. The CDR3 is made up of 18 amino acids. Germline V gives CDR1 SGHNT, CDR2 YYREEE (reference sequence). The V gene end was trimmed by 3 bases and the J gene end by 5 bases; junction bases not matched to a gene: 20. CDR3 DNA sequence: TGTGCCAGCAGCTCGAAACGGGATGTCTGGTCCAGGGGGAACGAGCAGTACTTC. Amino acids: CASSSKRDVWSRGNEQYF.